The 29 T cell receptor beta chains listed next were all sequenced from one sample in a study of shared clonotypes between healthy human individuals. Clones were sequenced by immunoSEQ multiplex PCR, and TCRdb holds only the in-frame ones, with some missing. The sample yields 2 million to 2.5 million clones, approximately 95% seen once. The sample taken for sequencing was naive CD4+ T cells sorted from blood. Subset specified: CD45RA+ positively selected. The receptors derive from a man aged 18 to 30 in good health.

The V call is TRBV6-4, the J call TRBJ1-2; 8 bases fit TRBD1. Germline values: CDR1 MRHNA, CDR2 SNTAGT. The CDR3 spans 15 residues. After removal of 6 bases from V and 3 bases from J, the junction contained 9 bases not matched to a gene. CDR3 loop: CASRVTGQGDYGYTF. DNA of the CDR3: TGTGCCAGCAGAGTAACTGGACAGGGCGACTATGGCTACACCTTC.

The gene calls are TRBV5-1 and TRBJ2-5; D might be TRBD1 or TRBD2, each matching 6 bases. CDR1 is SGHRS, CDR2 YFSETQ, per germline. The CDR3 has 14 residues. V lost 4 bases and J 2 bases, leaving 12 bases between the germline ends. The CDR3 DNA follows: TGCGCCAGCAGCAACCGGAGGGGGCAAGAGACCCAGTACTTC. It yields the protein CASSNRRGQETQYF.

The CDR3, as DNA: TGTGCCTGGACCACAGGGGGCGATTACAATGAGCAGTTCTTC. The encoded protein is CAWTTGGDYNEQFF. The chain carries TRBV30 and TRBJ2-1, with 9 bases fitting TRBD1. Germline CDR1 is GTSNPN and CDR2 is SVGIG (reference sequence). This CDR3 region has 14 residues. Trimming removed 4 bases from V and 4 bases from J; junction bases left unmatched: 5.

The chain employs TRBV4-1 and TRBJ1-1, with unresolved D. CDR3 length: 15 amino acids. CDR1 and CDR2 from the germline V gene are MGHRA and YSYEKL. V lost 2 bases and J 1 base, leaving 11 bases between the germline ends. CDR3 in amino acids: CASSQLMTGNTEAFF. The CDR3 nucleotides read TGCGCCAGCAGCCAACTGATGACGGGGAACACTGAAGCTTTCTTT.

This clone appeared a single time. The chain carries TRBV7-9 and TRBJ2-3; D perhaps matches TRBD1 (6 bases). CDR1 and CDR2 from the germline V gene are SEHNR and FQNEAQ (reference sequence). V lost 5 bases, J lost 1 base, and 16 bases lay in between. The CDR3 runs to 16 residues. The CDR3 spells CASSPTGPLGTDTQYF. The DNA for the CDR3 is TGTGCCAGCAGCCCTACAGGGCCCCTCGGCACAGATACGCAGTATTTT.

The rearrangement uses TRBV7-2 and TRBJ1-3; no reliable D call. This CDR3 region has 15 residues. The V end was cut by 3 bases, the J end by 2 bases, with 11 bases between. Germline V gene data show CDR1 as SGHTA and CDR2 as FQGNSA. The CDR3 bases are TGTGCCAGCAGCTTCTATCGTGGGCCTGGAAACACCATATATTTT. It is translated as CASSFYRGPGNTIYF.

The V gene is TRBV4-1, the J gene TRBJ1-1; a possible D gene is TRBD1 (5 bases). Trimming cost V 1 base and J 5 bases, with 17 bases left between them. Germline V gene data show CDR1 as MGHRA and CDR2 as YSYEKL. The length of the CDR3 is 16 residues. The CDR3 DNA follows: TGCGCCAGCAGCCAAGCGGGACCGCACCCGGGGACTGAAGCTTTCTTT. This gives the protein CASSQAGPHPGTEAFF.

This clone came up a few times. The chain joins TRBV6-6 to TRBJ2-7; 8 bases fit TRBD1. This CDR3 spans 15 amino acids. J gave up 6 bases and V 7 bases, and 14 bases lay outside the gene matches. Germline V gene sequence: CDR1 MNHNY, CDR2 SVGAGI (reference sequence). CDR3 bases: TGTGCCAGCACCTACCGGGATACAGGGGGGCGCGAGCAGTACTTC. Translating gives CASTYRDTGGREQYF.

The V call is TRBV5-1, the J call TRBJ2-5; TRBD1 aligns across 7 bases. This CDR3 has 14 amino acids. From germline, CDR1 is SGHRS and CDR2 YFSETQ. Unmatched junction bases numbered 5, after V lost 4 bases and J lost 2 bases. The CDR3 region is CASSKGQPQETQYF. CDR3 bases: TGCGCCAGCAGCAAGGGACAGCCGCAAGAGACCCAGTACTTC.

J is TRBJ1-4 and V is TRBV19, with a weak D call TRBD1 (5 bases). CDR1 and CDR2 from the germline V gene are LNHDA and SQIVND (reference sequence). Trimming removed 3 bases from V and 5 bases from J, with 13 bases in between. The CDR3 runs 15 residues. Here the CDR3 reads CASSIFRDGNEKLFF. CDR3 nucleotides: TGTGCCAGTAGTATTTTCCGGGACGGAAATGAAAAACTGTTTTTT.

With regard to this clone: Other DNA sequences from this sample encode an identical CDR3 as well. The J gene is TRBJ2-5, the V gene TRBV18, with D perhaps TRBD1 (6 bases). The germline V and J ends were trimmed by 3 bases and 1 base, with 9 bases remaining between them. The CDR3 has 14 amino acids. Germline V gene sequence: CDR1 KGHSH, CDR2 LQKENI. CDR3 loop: CASSPLTGQETQYF. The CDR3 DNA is TGTGCCAGCTCACCCCTGACAGGCCAAGAGACCCAGTACTTC.

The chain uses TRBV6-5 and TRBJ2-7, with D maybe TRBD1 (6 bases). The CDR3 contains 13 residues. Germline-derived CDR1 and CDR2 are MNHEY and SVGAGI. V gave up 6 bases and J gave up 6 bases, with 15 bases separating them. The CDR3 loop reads CASSRTALSEQYF. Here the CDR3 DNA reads TGTGCCAGCAGCAGGACAGCTCTCAGCGAGCAGTACTTC.

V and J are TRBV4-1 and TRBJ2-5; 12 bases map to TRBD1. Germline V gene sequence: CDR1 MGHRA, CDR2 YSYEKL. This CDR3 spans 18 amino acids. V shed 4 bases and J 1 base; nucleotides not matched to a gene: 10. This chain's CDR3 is CASSLAGTGGWGQETQYF. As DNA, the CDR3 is TGCGCCAGCAGCCTCGCCGGGACAGGGGGCTGGGGCCAAGAGACCCAGTACTTC.

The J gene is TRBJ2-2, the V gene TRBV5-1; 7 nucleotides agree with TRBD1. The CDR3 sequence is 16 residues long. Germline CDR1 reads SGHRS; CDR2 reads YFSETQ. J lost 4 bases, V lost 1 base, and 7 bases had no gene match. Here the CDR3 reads CASSLMAGDSTGELFF. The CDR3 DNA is TGCGCCAGCAGCTTGATGGCAGGGGACAGCACCGGGGAGCTGTTTTTT. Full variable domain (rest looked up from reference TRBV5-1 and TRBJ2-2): KAGVTQTPRYLIKTRGQQVTLSCSPISGHRSVSWYQQTPGQGLQFLFEYFSETQRNKGNFPGRFSGRQFSNSRSEMNVSTLELGDSALYLCASSLMAGDSTGELFFGEGSRLTVL.

As DNA, the CDR3 is TGTGCCAGCAGTTTGCGGTGGGCAGATACGCAGTATTTT. This translates into CASSLRWADTQYF. The J gene is TRBJ2-3, the V gene TRBV6-6; D call uncertain. V lost 4 bases and J 4 bases, leaving 9 bases between the germline ends. This CDR3 contains 13 residues. Germline V gene sequence: CDR1 MNHNY, CDR2 SVGAGI (reference sequence).

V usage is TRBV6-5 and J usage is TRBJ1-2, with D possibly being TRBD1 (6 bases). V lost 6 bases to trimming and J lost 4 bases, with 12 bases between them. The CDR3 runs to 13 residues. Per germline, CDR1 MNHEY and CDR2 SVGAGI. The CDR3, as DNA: TGTGCCAGCAGAAACAGGGTCGGCTATGGCTACACCTTC. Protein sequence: CASRNRVGYGYTF.

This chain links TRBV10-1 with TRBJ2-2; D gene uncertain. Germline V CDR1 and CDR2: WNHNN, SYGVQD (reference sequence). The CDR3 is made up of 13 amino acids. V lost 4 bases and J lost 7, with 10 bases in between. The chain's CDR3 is CASSAFYLGELFF. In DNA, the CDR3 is TGCGCCAGCAGTGCTTTTTATCTCGGGGAGCTGTTTTTT.

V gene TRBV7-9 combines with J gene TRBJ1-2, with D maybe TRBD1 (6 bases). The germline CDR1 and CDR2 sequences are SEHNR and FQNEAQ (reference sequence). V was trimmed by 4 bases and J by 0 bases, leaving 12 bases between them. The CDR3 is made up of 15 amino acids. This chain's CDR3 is CASSSPGHANYGYTF. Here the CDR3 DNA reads TGTGCCAGCAGCTCCCCGGGACACGCTAACTATGGCTACACCTTC.

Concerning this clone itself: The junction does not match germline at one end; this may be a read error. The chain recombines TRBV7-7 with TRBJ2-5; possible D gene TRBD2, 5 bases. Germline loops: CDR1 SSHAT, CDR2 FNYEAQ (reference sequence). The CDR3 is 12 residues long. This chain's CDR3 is CASSREAGAQYF. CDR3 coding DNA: TGTGCTAGCAGCCGCGAGGCCGGGGCCCAGTACTTC.

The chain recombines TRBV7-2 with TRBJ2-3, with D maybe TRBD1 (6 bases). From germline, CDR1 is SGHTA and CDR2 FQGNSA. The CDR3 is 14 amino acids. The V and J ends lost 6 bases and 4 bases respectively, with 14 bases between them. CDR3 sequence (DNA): TGTGCCAGCAGTCTCGGACAGAGGGCAGATACGCAGTATTTT. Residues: CASSLGQRADTQYF.

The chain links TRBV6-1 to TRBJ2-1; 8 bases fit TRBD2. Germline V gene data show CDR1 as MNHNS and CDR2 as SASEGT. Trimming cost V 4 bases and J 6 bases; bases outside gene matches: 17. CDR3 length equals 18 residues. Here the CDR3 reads CASSAQVAGGPTGNEQFF. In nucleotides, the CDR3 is TGTGCCAGCAGTGCCCAGGTGGCGGGGGGCCCTACGGGCAATGAGCAGTTCTTC.

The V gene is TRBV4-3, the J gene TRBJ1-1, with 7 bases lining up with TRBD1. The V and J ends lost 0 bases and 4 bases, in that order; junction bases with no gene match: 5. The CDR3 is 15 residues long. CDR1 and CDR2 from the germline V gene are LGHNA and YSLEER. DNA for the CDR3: TGCGCCAGCAGCCAAGAGAAGGACAGGAGCACTGAAGCTTTCTTT. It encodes CASSQEKDRSTEAFF.

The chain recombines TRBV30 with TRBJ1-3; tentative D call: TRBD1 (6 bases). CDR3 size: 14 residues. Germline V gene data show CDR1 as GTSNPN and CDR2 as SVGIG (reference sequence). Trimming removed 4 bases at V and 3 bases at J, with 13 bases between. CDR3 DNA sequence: TGTGCCTGGACTCCGGGGGGCCGTGGAAACACCATATATTTT. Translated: CAWTPGGRGNTIYF.

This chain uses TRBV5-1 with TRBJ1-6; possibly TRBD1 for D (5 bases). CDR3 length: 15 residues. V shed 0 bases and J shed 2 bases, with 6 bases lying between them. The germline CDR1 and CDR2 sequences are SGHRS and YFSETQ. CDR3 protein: CASSLEQAYNSPLHF. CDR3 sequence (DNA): TGCGCCAGCAGCTTGGAACAGGCCTATAATTCACCCCTCCACTTT.

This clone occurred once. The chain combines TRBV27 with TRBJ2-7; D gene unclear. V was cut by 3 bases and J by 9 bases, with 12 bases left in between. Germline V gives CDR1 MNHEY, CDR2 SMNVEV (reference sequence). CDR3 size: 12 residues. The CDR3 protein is CASSFGPSAQYF. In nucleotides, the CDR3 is TGTGCCAGCAGTTTCGGCCCGAGCGCGCAGTACTTC.

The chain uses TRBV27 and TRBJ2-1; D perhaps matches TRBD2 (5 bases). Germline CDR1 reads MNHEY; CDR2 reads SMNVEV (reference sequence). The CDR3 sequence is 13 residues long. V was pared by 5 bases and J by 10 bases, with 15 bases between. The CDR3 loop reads CASSATTAAEQFF. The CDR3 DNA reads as TGTGCCAGCAGTGCGACTACGGCGGCCGAGCAGTTCTTC.

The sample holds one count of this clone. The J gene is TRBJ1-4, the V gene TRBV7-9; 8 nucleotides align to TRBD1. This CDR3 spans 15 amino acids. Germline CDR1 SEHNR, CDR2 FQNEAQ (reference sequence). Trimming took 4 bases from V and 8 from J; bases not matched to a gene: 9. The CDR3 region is CASSSWTGRREKLFF. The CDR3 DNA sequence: TGTGCCAGCAGCTCCTGGACAGGGAGGAGAGAAAAACTGTTTTTT.

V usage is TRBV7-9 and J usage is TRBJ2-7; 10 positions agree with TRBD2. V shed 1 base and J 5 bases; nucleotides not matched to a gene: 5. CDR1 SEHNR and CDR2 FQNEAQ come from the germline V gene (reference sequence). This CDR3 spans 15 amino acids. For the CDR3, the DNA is TGTGCCAGCAGCTTAGAGGGGGGGACTAGCGACGAGCAGTACTTC. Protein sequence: CASSLEGGTSDEQYF. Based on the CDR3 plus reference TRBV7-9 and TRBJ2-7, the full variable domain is DTGVSQNPRHKITKRGQNVTFRCDPISEHNRLYWYRQTLGQGPEFLTYFQNEAQLEKSRLLSDRFSAERPKGSFSTLEIQRTEQGDSAMYLCASSLEGGTSDEQYFGPGTRLTVT.

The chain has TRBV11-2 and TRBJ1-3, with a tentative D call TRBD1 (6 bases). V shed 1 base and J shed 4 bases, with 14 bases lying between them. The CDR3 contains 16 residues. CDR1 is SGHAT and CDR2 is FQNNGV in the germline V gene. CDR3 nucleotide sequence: TGTGCCAGCAGCTTAGTTCCTCGGGGGCCAGGAAACACCATATATTTT. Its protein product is CASSLVPRGPGNTIYF. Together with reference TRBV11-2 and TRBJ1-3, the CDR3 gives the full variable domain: EAGVAQSPRYKIIEKRQSVAFWCNPISGHATLYWYQQILGQGPKLLIQFQNNGVVDDSQLPKDRFSAERLKGVDSTLKIQPAKLEDSAVYLCASSLVPRGPGNTIYFGEGSWLTVV.